One sample yielded the 25 T cell receptor beta chains listed below, sequenced in a study of blood T cells in healthy people across ages. Through a sample-barcoded 5' primer and a J-beta primer mix, a second PCR was run for roughly 6 to 12 cycles. TCRdb re-called the 5' RACE reads through MiXCR, storing one row per CDR3 protein. This table holds roughly 1,800,000 distinct CDR3 sequences, 40% to 55% found once. The sample consisted of blood. These receptors originate from a woman aged 40 to 50 in good health.

This clonotype was counted between two and nine times. V is TRBV14 and J is TRBJ2-4; TRBD1 aligns across 10 bases. The J call may not be correct, given that the DNA end is closer to TRBJ2-7. From germline, CDR1 is SGHDN and CDR2 FVKESK. This CDR3 has 16 residues. The CDR3 DNA follows: TGTGCCAGCAGCCATCGGACAGGGGGACTCTCCTACGAGCAGTACTTC. This translates into CASSHRTGGLSYEQYF.

The rearrangement joins TRBV7-2 to TRBJ2-1; TRBD2 agrees at 9 bases. The germline gives CDR1 SGHTA, CDR2 FQGNSA. This CDR3 has 16 amino acids. J was trimmed by 8 bases and V by 5 bases; bases with no gene match: 13. Written as DNA, the CDR3 is TGTGCCAGCAGCCAAGGGTTCCTAGCGGGGAGGGATGAGCAGTTCTTC. Protein sequence: CASSQGFLAGRDEQFF. Together with reference TRBV7-2 and TRBJ2-1, the CDR3 gives the full variable domain: GAGVSQSPSNKVTEKGKDVELRCDPISGHTALYWYRQSLGQGLEFLIYFQGNSAPDKSGLPSDRFSAERTGGSVSTLTIQRTQQEDSAVYLCASSQGFLAGRDEQFFGPGTRLTVL.

V usage is TRBV6-2 or TRBV6-3 and J usage is TRBJ2-4; D is undetermined. The end of the DNA aligns better with TRBJ2-7, so the J call may be wrong. CDR1 is MNHEY and CDR2 is SVGEGT in the germline V gene. This CDR3 has 14 residues. The CDR3 sequence is CASSHPAGAYEQYF. The CDR3 DNA follows: TGTGCCAGCAGTCACCCGGCAGGAGCCTACGAGCAGTACTTC.

The chain couples TRBV7-9 to TRBJ2-3; 7 nucleotides agree with TRBD2. V was pared by 3 bases and J by 1 base, with 10 bases of the junction left unmatched. This CDR3 has 17 residues. CDR1 SEHNR and CDR2 FQNEAQ come from the germline V gene (reference sequence). The CDR3 bases are TGTGCCAGCAGCTTCAAACCGGGGGACTACCGCACAGATACGCAGTATTTT. Residues: CASSFKPGDYRTDTQYF.

The chain has TRBV6-2 or TRBV6-3 and TRBJ2-5, with 7 bases aligning to TRBD1. V was clipped by 7 bases and J by 1 base; unmatched bases: 9. Germline values: CDR1 MNHEY, CDR2 SVGEGT. This CDR3 region has 15 residues. CDR3 protein: CASTSGQAGQETQYF. As DNA, the CDR3 is TGTGCCAGCACGTCCGGACAGGCAGGCCAAGAGACCCAGTACTTC.

The chain joins TRBV12-3 or TRBV12-4 to TRBJ1-5; D gene ambiguous. This CDR3 region has 16 residues. Trimming shortened V by 2 bases and J by 10 bases, and 21 bases separated the two germline ends. The CDR3 nucleotides read TGTGCCAGCAGTTTACAATCGGCTCCCCAAAGGGAACCCCAGCATTTT. It codes for CASSLQSAPQREPQHF.

The chain joins TRBV12-3 or TRBV12-4 to TRBJ2-5; D perhaps matches TRBD1 (6 bases). Gene TRBJ2-7 matches the end of the DNA better, so the J call may be wrong. CDR3 length equals 16 residues. The CDR3 spells CASSLYGGSTAGEQYF. The CDR3 region has the DNA TGTGCCAGCAGTTTATATGGGGGCTCAACCGCCGGCGAGCAGTACTTC.

This rearrangement joins TRBV5-1 to TRBJ1-5; 10 positions match TRBD1. The CDR3 has 15 residues. V gave up 4 bases and J gave up 6 bases; unmatched junction bases: 7. The germline V gene encodes CDR1 SGHRS and CDR2 YFSETQ. The CDR3 bases are TGCGCCAGCAGCGGACAGGGGGATAGAAGTCAGCCCCAGCATTTT. It translates to CASSGQGDRSQPQHF.

On this clonotype itself: Compared with germline, one end of the junction differs, possibly owing to a read error. This chain links TRBV24-1 with TRBJ2-3; 11 bases fit TRBD2. This CDR3 is 20 amino acids long. Germline V gives CDR1 KGHDR, CDR2 SFDVKD. The DNA for the CDR3 is TGTGCCACCAGTGATTCACAACCCTCCTCTAGCGGGGGGCTGGCAGATACGCAGTACTTT. This encodes CATSDSQPSSSGGLADTQYF.

The genes are TRBV7-9 and TRBJ2-6; 9 bases are shared with TRBD1. CDR1 is SEHNR, CDR2 FQNEAQ, per germline (reference sequence). The ends lost 4 bases at V and 0 bases at J; junction bases unmatched: 7. CDR3 length: 18 amino acids. Written as DNA, the CDR3 is TGTGCCAGCAGCTCGTACGGGACAGGGCTCTCTGGGGCCAACGTCCTGACTTTC. As protein: CASSSYGTGLSGANVLTF.

V is TRBV5-1 and J is TRBJ1-2; D perhaps matches TRBD1 (6 bases). This CDR3 has 17 residues. V was shortened by 4 bases and J by 1 base, with 20 bases between the two germline ends. Germline CDR1 reads SGHRS; CDR2 reads YFSETQ. CDR3 coding DNA: TGCGCCAGCAGCCCAGCGACAGGCGGCTTCGGTAACTATGGCTACACCTTC. Amino acids: CASSPATGGFGNYGYTF.

V is TRBV7-2 and J is TRBJ1-5; D perhaps matches TRBD1 (5 bases). Trimming took off 6 bases at V and 6 bases at J, with 21 bases between the two ends. CDR3 length: 16 amino acids. Looked up from germline, CDR1 is SGHTA and CDR2 is FQGNSA. For the CDR3, the DNA is TGTGCCAGCAGTCGTGGTGGCAGGGCAGGGAGTCAGCCCCAGCATTTT. It translates to CASSRGGRAGSQPQHF. The full variable domain, rest sourced from reference TRBV7-2 and TRBJ1-5, is GAGVSQSPSNKVTEKGKDVELRCDPISGHTALYWYRQSLGQGLEFLIYFQGNSAPDKSGLPSDRFSAERTGGSVSTLTIQRTQQEDSAVYLCASSRGGRAGSQPQHFGDGTRLSIL.

This clonotype was seen a handful of times. The chain couples TRBV7-9 to TRBJ2-7; 10 nucleotides line up with TRBD1. CDR1 and CDR2 (germline): SEHNR, FQNEAQ (reference sequence). The CDR3 is 15 amino acids. After removal of 4 bases from V and 3 bases from J, the junction contained 6 bases not matched to a gene. CDR3 region: CASSSPGDRGYEQYF. The CDR3 nucleotides are TGTGCCAGCAGCTCTCCTGGGGACAGGGGCTACGAGCAGTACTTC.

The chain is built from TRBV29-1 and TRBJ2-1, with D possibly being TRBD2 (6 bases). The germline gives CDR1 SQVTM, CDR2 ANQGSEA. V gave up 4 bases and J gave up 10 bases, with 8 bases separating them. The CDR3 length is 10 residues. The CDR3 coding sequence is TGCAGCGTTGGTGGGGGGGAGCAGTTCTTC. As protein: CSVGGGEQFF.

This clonotype was detected a few times. The J gene is TRBJ2-3, the V gene TRBV6-4; D is uncertain. This CDR3 contains 14 residues. CDR1 is MRHNA and CDR2 is SNTAGT in the germline V gene. Trimming cost V 6 bases and J 1 base, with 11 bases left between them. The CDR3 sequence: CASSPQRRTDTQYF. In DNA form, the CDR3 reads TGTGCCAGCAGCCCCCAGAGGCGCACAGATACGCAGTATTTT.

This clonotype was counted between two and nine times. The chain couples TRBV11-2 to TRBJ2-3; D call uncertain. The germline V and J ends were trimmed by 6 bases and 2 bases, with 12 bases remaining between them. The length of the CDR3 is 14 residues. Germline values: CDR1 SGHAT, CDR2 FQNNGV. The CDR3 loop is CASRPPGATDTQYF. The CDR3 DNA follows: TGTGCCAGCAGGCCACCAGGAGCCACAGATACGCAGTATTTT.

This clonotype appeared a single time. V and J are TRBV6-2 or TRBV6-3 and TRBJ2-4; D not resolved. The CDR3 has 13 amino acids. Per the germline V gene, CDR1 is MNHEY and CDR2 is SVGEGT. With 6 bases removed from V and 13 bases from J, the gap between germline ends came to 19 bases. In DNA form, the CDR3 reads TGTGCCAGCAGGCCAAGGGCGGCAGACGGGCAGTACTTC. Translated, it gives CASRPRAADGQYF.

This clonotype was found a few times. V gene TRBV12-3 or TRBV12-4 combines with J gene TRBJ1-2; 10 bases line up with TRBD1. The CDR3 runs to 14 residues. The ends lost 2 bases at V and 7 bases at J; junction bases unmatched: 4. CDR3 protein: CASSLSGQGGGYTF. The DNA for the CDR3 is TGTGCCAGCAGTTTATCCGGACAGGGGGGTGGCTACACCTTC.

Worth noting for this clonotype: This may arise from a read error, as a much more abundant clone is one base away. The chain carries TRBV3-1 and TRBJ2-1, with 8 bases that match TRBD2. V shed 0 bases, J shed 4 bases, and the junction held 5 bases outside the gene matches. Germline values: CDR1 LGHDT, CDR2 YNNKEL (reference sequence). This CDR3 has 16 amino acids. This CDR3 reads CASSQEGLVSYNEQFF. The CDR3 nucleotides are TGTGCCAGCAGCCAAGAGGGACTAGTGAGTTACAATGAGCAGTTCTTC.

About this clonotype: Its ends do not fully match the called genes, so a read error is possible. The chain links TRBV20-1 to TRBJ2-1, with 9 bases fitting TRBD2. CDR1 and CDR2 from the germline V gene are DFQATT and SNEGSKA (reference sequence). The CDR3 totals 15 residues. The CDR3 loop reads CSAREGGGADNEQFF. In nucleotides, the CDR3 is TGCAGTGCTCGAGAGGGCGGGGGGGCTGACAATGAGCAGTTCTTC.

The rearrangement joins TRBV28 to TRBJ2-6; D is ambiguous. This CDR3 has 15 residues. Per the germline V gene, CDR1 is MDHEN and CDR2 is SYDVKM. The V and J ends lost 7 bases and 2 bases respectively, with 12 bases between them. CDR3 protein: CASITSPAGANVLTF. In DNA, the CDR3 is TGTGCCAGCATTACTTCTCCGGCTGGGGCCAACGTCCTGACTTTC.

J is TRBJ2-5 and V is TRBV4-3; 9 bases fit TRBD1. J was trimmed by 11 bases and V by 0 bases; bases with no gene match: 16. The CDR3 loop spans 17 amino acids. Germline lookup yields CDR1 LGHNA and CDR2 YSLEER. CDR3 in DNA: TGCGCCAGCAGCCAAGATACTCCCGGGACAGGGTACGGTGAGCAGTACTTC. Amino acids: CASSQDTPGTGYGEQYF.

The chain joins TRBV27 to TRBJ2-7; TRBD2 agrees at 11 bases. Looked up from germline, CDR1 is MNHEY and CDR2 is SMNVEV (reference sequence). The CDR3 is 16 residues long. The trim removed 3 bases at V and 2 bases at J, leaving 6 bases unmatched. Here the CDR3 DNA reads TGTGCCAGCAGTTTTAGCCCTAGCGGGGGGACCTACGAGCAGTACTTC. Protein: CASSFSPSGGTYEQYF.

Only one count was recorded for this clonotype. V is TRBV20-1 and J is TRBJ1-2; tentative D call: TRBD1 (5 bases). V was shortened by 7 bases and J by 3 bases, with 27 bases between the two germline ends. The CDR3 sequence is 17 residues long. Per germline, CDR1 DFQATT and CDR2 SNEGSKA (reference sequence). The CDR3: CSVEGTARSGNDYGYTF. The CDR3 nucleotides are TGCAGTGTTGAAGGAACGGCCCGGTCAGGGAATGACTATGGCTACACCTTC.

In this sample, this clonotype turned up a few times. CDR3: CASSVGQTGYGYTF. In nucleotides, the CDR3 is TGCGCCAGCAGCGTCGGGCAGACGGGCTATGGCTACACCTTC. The chain recombines TRBV5-1 with TRBJ1-2; D uncertain. Germline V gives CDR1 SGHRS, CDR2 YFSETQ. This CDR3 has 14 amino acids. The germline V and J ends were trimmed by 4 bases and 4 bases, with 14 bases remaining between them.